A selection of T cell receptor beta chains follows, all from one sample in a study of blood T cell repertoires in COVID-19. Assay used: immunoSEQ multiplex PCR; TCRdb lists only in-frame clones, some missing. This table has around 300,000 clones, approximately 91% appearing once. Sample: peripheral blood. Source of these receptors: a woman in her thirties or forties who had recovered from COVID-19. The CDR3 runs from the conserved cysteine through the conserved F or W. Each record gives: V gene, CDR3 length, J gene, clone size, D gene, CDR3 protein, CDR3 DNA. A D gene is named only where the DNA matches it firmly. Size is omitted from some rows. Given values are once, few, many or a class for expanded clones.

TRBV28	17	TRBJ2-1	NA	TRBD1	CASSTLTSGQNYNEQFF	TGTGCCAGCAGTACTTTGACTTCGGGACAGAACTACAATGAGCAGTTCTTC
TRBV28	19	TRBJ2-1	NA	TRBD2	CASSLYDQTSGRFYNEQFF	TGTGCCAGCAGTTTATATGATCAGACTAGCGGGAGGTTCTACAATGAGCAGTTCTTC
TRBV28	16	TRBJ2-1	NA	TRBD2	CASSPVTSGLDNEQFF	TGTGCCAGCAGTCCCGTGACTAGCGGGCTGGACAATGAGCAGTTCTTC
TRBV24-1	15	TRBJ2-2	NA	NA	CATSDLQDRTGELFF	TGTGCCACCAGTGATTTGCAGGATCGCACCGGGGAGCTGTTTTTT
TRBV19	14	TRBJ2-1	NA	TRBD2	CASSTLAGGNEQFF	TGTGCCAGTAGTACCCTAGCGGGAGGCAATGAGCAGTTCTTC
TRBV7-2	15	TRBJ2-5	NA	NA	CASSLREMRAETQYF	TGTGCCAGCAGCTTACGGGAGATGAGAGCAGAGACCCAGTACTTC
TRBV10-3	12	TRBJ1-1	NA	NA	CAITPGNTEAFF	TGTGCCATCACCCCGGGGAACACTGAAGCTTTCTTT
TRBV30	14	TRBJ2-2	NA	TRBD1	CAATGGAVTGELFF	TGTGCCGCAACAGGGGGCGCGGTAACCGGGGAGCTGTTTTTT
TRBV11-2	16	TRBJ2-5	NA	NA	CASSLGGAGVEETQYF	TGTGCCAGCAGCTTAGGGGGTGCAGGGGTTGAAGAGACCCAGTACTTC
TRBV3-1/TRBV3-2	17	TRBJ2-1	NA	TRBD2	CASSQTGGEGGRDEQFF	TGTGCCAGCAGCCAAACTGGGGGGGAGGGAGGTCGTGATGAGCAGTTCTTC
TRBV3-1/TRBV3-2	15	TRBJ1-2	NA	NA	CASSGDGGSEYGYTF	TGTGCCAGCAGCGGGGACGGGGGGAGTGAATATGGCTACACCTTC
TRBV27	14	TRBJ2-5	NA	TRBD1	CASMSGGRQETQYF	TGTGCCAGCATGTCAGGGGGTCGCCAAGAGACCCAGTACTTC
TRBV20-1	11	TRBJ2-5	NA	NA	CSARDSGSQYF	TGCAGTGCAAGGGACTCAGGGAGCCAGTACTTC
TRBV27	14	TRBJ2-7	NA	TRBD2	CASSLAGGRYEQYF	TGTGCCAGCAGTTTAGCGGGGGGCAGGTACGAGCAGTACTTC
TRBV7-2	16	TRBJ1-3	NA	TRBD1	CASSFGQGGSGNTIYF	TGTGCCAGCAGCTTTGGACAGGGGGGCTCTGGAAACACCATATATTTT
TRBV10-3	13	TRBJ1-1	NA	TRBD1	CAISSGGGSEAFF	TGTGCCATCAGTTCAGGGGGCGGCTCTGAAGCTTTCTTT
TRBV10-2	15	TRBJ2-2	NA	NA	CASSGFGGNTGELFF	TGCGCCAGCAGTGGGTTCGGAGGGAACACCGGGGAGCTGTTTTTT
TRBV3-1/TRBV3-2	13	TRBJ2-1	NA	NA	CASSPGLFPEQFF	TGTGCCAGCAGCCCCGGACTCTTCCCCGAGCAGTTCTTC
TRBV6-5	16	TRBJ2-5	NA	NA	CASSYSGAGGRETQYF	TGTGCCAGCAGTTACTCGGGTGCTGGGGGCCGAGAGACCCAGTACTTC
TRBV11-2	19	TRBJ2-5	NA	TRBD1	CASSLDRGTGQGNQETQYF	TGTGCCAGCAGCTTAGATCGGGGAACGGGACAGGGGAATCAAGAGACCCAGTACTTC
TRBV7-3	14	TRBJ2-1	NA	NA	CASSSRASDNEQFF	TGTGCCAGCAGCTCCCGCGCTAGCGACAATGAGCAGTTCTTC
TRBV10-3	16	TRBJ2-1	NA	TRBD2	CAISGASGRDHNEQFF	TGTGCCATCTCTGGGGCTAGCGGGAGGGACCACAATGAGCAGTTCTTC
TRBV7-2	16	TRBJ2-5	NA	TRBD2	CASSPTSGTFEETQYF	TGTGCCAGCAGCCCGACTAGCGGGACGTTTGAAGAGACCCAGTACTTC
TRBV28	15	TRBJ1-6	NA	TRBD1	CASSQEQGENSPLHF	TGTGCCAGCAGTCAGGAGCAGGGGGAGAATTCACCCCTCCACTTT
TRBV7-3	14	TRBJ2-1	NA	TRBD2	CASSPGLAHNEQFF	TGTGCCAGCAGCCCGGGACTAGCCCACAATGAGCAGTTCTTC
TRBV2	16	TRBJ2-7	NA	TRBD2	CASSLSSLLAGVEQYF	TGTGCCAGCAGCCTAAGCTCATTGCTAGCGGGAGTCGAGCAGTACTTC
TRBV30	13	TRBJ2-7	NA	TRBD1	CAWKTGGRYEQYF	TGTGCCTGGAAAACAGGGGGCCGCTACGAGCAGTACTTC
TRBV18	11	TRBJ2-3	once	NA	CATMQTDTQYF	TGTGCCACCATGCAGACAGATACGCAGTATTTT
TRBV6-5	14	TRBJ1-1	NA	TRBD1	CASSLQGAGAEAFF	TGTGCCAGCAGTTTACAGGGGGCAGGGGCTGAAGCTTTCTTT
TRBV15	16	TRBJ2-2	NA	TRBD2	CATSRSASGISGELFF	TGTGCCACCAGCAGGTCGGCTAGCGGGATCTCCGGGGAGCTGTTTTTT
TRBV29-1	12	TRBJ2-1	NA	TRBD1	CSVEKQGHEQFF	TGCAGCGTCGAAAAACAGGGGCATGAGCAGTTCTTC
TRBV27	14	TRBJ2-2	NA	NA	CASSLSAVPGELFF	TGTGCCAGCAGTTTGTCCGCAGTACCCGGGGAGCTGTTTTTT
TRBV6-1	16	TRBJ2-3	NA	TRBD2	CASSESSGSAVDTQYF	TGTGCCAGCAGTGAATCTAGCGGGAGTGCGGTAGATACGCAGTATTTT
TRBV6-5	16	TRBJ2-1	NA	NA	CASSYTSGGAYNEQFF	TGTGCCAGCAGTTACACCTCTGGCGGGGCGTACAATGAGCAGTTCTTC
TRBV21-1	17	TRBJ1-5	NA	NA	CASSTGWGSAGCQPQHF	TGTGCCAGCAGCACAGGTTGGGGTTCGGCAGGGTGTCAGCCCCAGCATTTT
TRBV5-8	18	TRBJ2-3	NA	TRBD2	CASSARTSGRSSTDTQYF	TGTGCCAGCAGCGCTAGGACTAGCGGGAGGTCGAGCACAGATACGCAGTATTTT
TRBV2	13	TRBJ2-1	NA	TRBD1	CASRQGAYNEQFF	TGTGCCAGTCGACAGGGGGCATACAATGAGCAGTTCTTC
TRBV11-1	16	TRBJ2-1	NA	TRBD1	CASSLEPQGATNEQFF	TGTGCCAGCAGCTTAGAGCCACAGGGGGCTACTAATGAGCAGTTCTTC
TRBV27	16	TRBJ2-5	NA	TRBD2	CASSLRLAGGGETQYF	TGTGCCAGCAGTTTACGACTAGCGGGAGGAGGAGAGACCCAGTACTTC
TRBV7-2	16	TRBJ2-3	NA	NA	CASSPPGRPSTDTQYF	TGTGCCAGCAGCCCGCCTGGGCGACCCTCCACAGATACGCAGTATTTT
TRBV27	13	TRBJ2-7	NA	TRBD1	CATVDRGSYEQYF	TGTGCCACCGTCGACAGGGGCTCCTACGAGCAGTACTTC
TRBV6-6	14	TRBJ2-2	NA	TRBD2	CASSSGKNTGELFF	TGTGCCAGCTCCAGCGGGAAAAACACCGGGGAGCTGTTTTTT
TRBV5-1	14	TRBJ1-3	NA	TRBD1	CASSTGQDGNTIYF	TGCGCCAGCAGCACCGGACAGGATGGAAACACCATATATTTT
TRBV5-4	14	TRBJ1-2	NA	NA	CASSHHRVDYGYTF	TGTGCCAGCAGCCATCACAGGGTAGACTATGGCTACACCTTC
TRBV10-2	14	TRBJ2-5	NA	TRBD1	CASSRDRGRETQYF	TGCGCCAGCAGTAGGGACAGGGGGCGCGAGACCCAGTACTTC
TRBV7-3	15	TRBJ1-5	NA	TRBD1	CASSSRQGGNQPQHF	TGTGCCAGCAGCTCGAGACAGGGTGGCAATCAGCCCCAGCATTTT
TRBV7-6	16	TRBJ2-3	many	TRBD2	CASSPGGNPGTDTQYF	TGTGCCAGCAGCCCCGGGGGGAATCCTGGCACAGATACGCAGTATTTT
TRBV6-1	17	TRBJ2-7	NA	NA	CASSEALSLTVSYEQYF	TGTGCCAGCAGTGAAGCGCTATCTCTTACAGTCTCCTACGAGCAGTACTTC
TRBV30	15	TRBJ2-3	NA	TRBD2	CAWRSTSGSTDTQYF	TGTGCCTGGAGATCGACTAGCGGGAGTACAGATACGCAGTATTTT
TRBV27	12	TRBJ2-1	NA	NA	CASSLSGDFQFF	TGTGCCAGCAGTTTATCGGGGGACTTCCAGTTCTTC
TRBV3-1/TRBV3-2	18	TRBJ2-5	once	TRBD2	CASSQDALSGSGKETQYF	TGTGCCAGCAGCCAAGATGCACTTAGCGGGAGCGGCAAGGAGACCCAGTACTTC
TRBV27	14	TRBJ1-6	NA	TRBD1	CAREGQGVNSPLHF	TGTGCCAGAGAGGGACAGGGGGTTAATTCACCCCTCCACTTT
TRBV7-2	15	TRBJ2-4	once	NA	CASSLAGVAKNIQYF	TGTGCCAGCAGCTTAGCAGGAGTAGCCAAAAACATTCAGTACTTC
TRBV9	17	TRBJ2-1	NA	TRBD1	CASSAGTGLESLNEQFF	TGTGCCAGCAGCGCCGGGACAGGGCTAGAGAGTCTCAATGAGCAGTTCTTC
TRBV6-5	13	TRBJ1-5	NA	TRBD1	CASTGTGNQPQHF	TGTGCCAGCACCGGGACAGGGAATCAGCCCCAGCATTTT